The rows below give T cell receptor beta chains drawn from one sample of a study of shared clonotypes between healthy human individuals. The protocol was immunoSEQ multiplex PCR, while the TCRdb copy is restricted to in-frame clones and leaves out a portion. The sample has about 2 million clones, 85% to 95% seen once. Sequenced: naive CD8+ T cells sorted from blood. The receptor source for this set is a man younger than 30 in good health. CDR3s include the opening cysteine and the closing phenylalanine or tryptophan. The D gene is left open where the match is weak. Size is stated for part of the rows, as once, few or many counts, or as a class when the clone is expanded.

D: -
J: TRBJ2-2
size: -
V: TRBV10-1
DNA: TGCGCCAGCATGGACGATCTGAACACCGGGGAGCTGTTTTTT
CDR3: CASMDDLNTGELFF

D: -
J: TRBJ2-7
size: -
V: TRBV6-1
DNA: TGTGCCAGCAGTGAAATAGGGTGGATGGACTACGAGCAGTACTTC
CDR3: CASSEIGWMDYEQYF

D: -
J: TRBJ2-5
size: once
V: TRBV10-2
DNA: TGCGCCAGCAGTGGACTCGACAACGAAGAGACCCAGTACTTC
CDR3: CASSGLDNEETQYF

D: -
J: TRBJ1-2
size: -
V: TRBV4-3
DNA: TGCGCCAGCAGCCAAGATAATGGGGAACGGGATGGCTACACCTTC
CDR3: CASSQDNGERDGYTF

D: TRBD1
J: TRBJ2-2
size: -
V: TRBV6-5
DNA: TGTGCCAGCAGGCCCGGGACAGGGGGCGTCGGGGAGCTGTTTTTT
CDR3: CASRPGTGGVGELFF

D: TRBD1
J: TRBJ1-1
size: -
V: TRBV18
DNA: TGTGCCAGCTTGACAGGGGGCCCGAGCCCTGAAGCTTTCTTT
CDR3: CASLTGGPSPEAFF

D: -
J: TRBJ1-5
size: -
V: TRBV4-1
DNA: TGCGCCAGCAGCCAAGATGGCCCGTGGGGCGAGCCCCAGCATTTT
CDR3: CASSQDGPWGEPQHF

D: -
J: TRBJ2-7
size: -
V: TRBV27
DNA: TGTGCCAGCAGTAGCCTTACTACGGGATTTTCCTACGAGCAGTACTTC
CDR3: CASSSLTTGFSYEQYF

D: -
J: TRBJ2-7
size: -
V: TRBV11-2
DNA: TGTGCCAGCAGCCACCCAATCGGGACCCACTCCTACGAGCAGTACTTC
CDR3: CASSHPIGTHSYEQYF

D: TRBD2
J: TRBJ2-3
size: -
V: TRBV6-5
DNA: TGTGCCAGCACCGTAGCGGGGGGGCCCCCAGATACGCAGTATTTT
CDR3: CASTVAGGPPDTQYF

D: -
J: TRBJ2-1
size: -
V: TRBV7-7
DNA: TGTGCTAGCAGCCTAAACCCGGGAAATGAGCAGTTCTTC
CDR3: CASSLNPGNEQFF

D: TRBD1
J: TRBJ2-7
size: -
V: TRBV10-3
DNA: TGTGCCATCAGTGAGATGCGAGACAGGGGCCTGGAGCAGTACTTC
CDR3: CAISEMRDRGLEQYF

D: TRBD1
J: TRBJ1-1
size: -
V: TRBV7-3
DNA: TGTGCCAGCAGCTTAAGGGGGGACAGCCTCACTGAAGCTTTCTTT
CDR3: CASSLRGDSLTEAFF

D: -
J: TRBJ1-2
size: -
V: TRBV7-9
DNA: TGTGCCAGCAGCTTCCTGGGGGGCGAGGGCTACACCTTC
CDR3: CASSFLGGEGYTF

D: TRBD2
J: TRBJ2-1
size: -
V: TRBV5-1
DNA: TGCGCCAGCAGCTTAGAAGAAGCGGGAGGGCCTTACAATGAGCAGTTCTTC
CDR3: CASSLEEAGGPYNEQFF

D: TRBD1
J: TRBJ2-5
size: -
V: TRBV7-6
DNA: TGTGCCAGCAGCTTAGATGTGACAGGGGCCCAAGAGACCCAGTACTTC
CDR3: CASSLDVTGAQETQYF

D: -
J: TRBJ2-3
size: -
V: TRBV30
DNA: TGTGCATGGAGTGTAGGAAACGCCGGCGGCACAGATACGCAGTATTTT
CDR3: CAWSVGNAGGTDTQYF

D: TRBD2
J: TRBJ2-7
size: -
V: TRBV11-2
DNA: TGTGCCAGCAGCTTGGGGACTAGCGGGATACTCGAGCAGTACTTC
CDR3: CASSLGTSGILEQYF

D: TRBD2
J: TRBJ2-1
size: -
V: TRBV27
DNA: TGTGCCAGCAGTTACCTACTAGCGGAGAGCCCCTACAATGAGCAGTTCTTC
CDR3: CASSYLLAESPYNEQFF

D: TRBD1
J: TRBJ1-1
size: -
V: TRBV10-3
DNA: TGTGCCATCAGCCCGACAGGGATTCTTGAAGCTTTCTTT
CDR3: CAISPTGILEAFF

D: -
J: TRBJ2-3
size: -
V: TRBV7-9
DNA: TGTGCCAGCAGCTTATCCGTTACGGGAGCGGGCACAGATACGCAGTATTTT
CDR3: CASSLSVTGAGTDTQYF

D: -
J: TRBJ1-1
size: -
V: TRBV25-1
DNA: TGTGCCAGCAGTGTTGGTGGGAGTGAAGCTTTCTTT
CDR3: CASSVGGSEAFF

D: TRBD1
J: TRBJ2-1
size: -
V: TRBV6-5
DNA: TGTGCCAGCAGTTTCAATCTAAGGGGGCAGAATGAGCAGTTCTTC
CDR3: CASSFNLRGQNEQFF

D: TRBD1
J: TRBJ1-5
size: few
V: TRBV5-6
DNA: TGTGCCAGCAGCTTGACGACAGGGCCCGGTCAGCCCCAGCATTTT
CDR3: CASSLTTGPGQPQHF

D: -
J: TRBJ2-3
size: few
V: TRBV19
DNA: TGTGCCAGTAGGGCGAGGGCCCGTGTCACAGATACGCAGTATTTT
CDR3: CASRARARVTDTQYF

D: TRBD1
J: TRBJ1-4
size: -
V: TRBV27
DNA: TGTGCCAGCAGCCACGACCGGGACAGGGGTGATGAAAAACTGTTTTTT
CDR3: CASSHDRDRGDEKLFF

D: -
J: TRBJ2-2
size: once
V: TRBV6-5
DNA: TGTGCCAGCAGTTACCTAGAGGTCGGGGAGCTGTTTTTT
CDR3: CASSYLEVGELFF

D: TRBD2
J: TRBJ2-2
size: -
V: TRBV5-4
DNA: TGTGCCAGCAGCTTGTTTCGGGGGGTCAACACCGGGGAGCTGTTTTTT
CDR3: CASSLFRGVNTGELFF

D: -
J: TRBJ1-4
size: -
V: TRBV6-1
DNA: TGTGCCAGCAGTGAAGGGAGCAAACGTTCTAGGAATGAAAAACTGTTTTTT
CDR3: CASSEGSKRSRNEKLFF

D: TRBD1
J: TRBJ2-1
size: -
V: TRBV6-5
DNA: TGTGCCAGCAGTTACTCGCCGGGACAGGGCTACAATGAGCAGTTCTTC
CDR3: CASSYSPGQGYNEQFF

D: -
J: TRBJ2-5
size: -
V: TRBV27
DNA: TGTGCCAGCAGTTTATCGGGTTTGGAGACCCAGTACTTC
CDR3: CASSLSGLETQYF

D: -
J: TRBJ2-3
size: -
V: TRBV6-5
DNA: TGTGCCAGCAGTTACTCGGGGGTCACAGATACGCAGTATTTT
CDR3: CASSYSGVTDTQYF